The source of this TCR beta chain is a study of blood T cell repertoires in COVID-19. Study as a whole: The samples span acute and convalescent COVID-19 from the United States, Italy and Spain.

In the source study's methods: Amplification of reference gene primers was used by the study to estimate nucleated cell counts. Clones were read by immunoSEQ multiplex PCR, and TCRdb kept only the in-frame ones, dropping some. That table supplies the V and J calls and clone size; D and trimming were determined from the DNA. In the table there are 100,000 to 150,000 clones, about 81% of which are singletons. CDR1 is PRHDT and CDR2 is FYEKMQ in the germline V gene (reference sequence). There are 17 residues in the CDR3. To note about this clone: A junction boundary mismatches the germline segment, possibly from a read error.

The J gene is TRBJ1-3, the V gene TRBV13, with no clear D. The sequence came from a woman older than 75 with acute or convalescent COVID-19. Sequencing was carried out using peripheral blood. The CDR3 region has the DNA TGTGCCAGCAGCTTAGGCCTCGGCAGGACTTCTGGAAACACCGTATATTTT. This codes for CASSLGLGRTSGNTVYF.